This T cell receptor (beta chain) stems from a study of metastatic and nonmetastatic thyroid tumors. Study-wide context: It was across blood and tumor or nodule tissue from malignant and benign thyroid patients that repertoires were compared. Study-wide results and limits: The study reportedly found significantly higher TCR beta diversity in malignant thyroid tumors than benign nodules, in blood and tumor.

Treatment of any kind had been given to no patient before thyroid surgery. On this clone itself: Its antigen is as yet unknown.

In the source study's methods: CDR3 was compared across clinicopathological groups, and the resulting differences were used to build a distant-metastasis classifier for papillary thyroid cancer. TCRdb re-analyzed the PCR reads using MiXCR. TCRdb's processing, not the authors' own work, is the source of the V and J calls. The sample records under 20,000 clones, 30% to 35% being singletons. Trimming stripped 5 bases from V and 6 bases from J, with 11 bases between. Germline V gene sequence: CDR1 SGHVS, CDR2 FNYEAQ. The CDR3 contains 13 residues. The gene calls are TRBV7-6 and TRBJ2-1; D may correspond to TRBD1 or TRBD2 (5 bases each). Input material: tumor tissue. The source of this sequence is a female donor with papillary thyroid cancer or a benign thyroid nodule (not recorded which). Some clones in this sample may be carry-over from other donors' samples. This chain's CDR3 is CASSLGESNEQFF. The CDR3 region has the DNA TGTGCCAGCAGCCTAGGGGAGTCCAATGAGCAGTTCTTC.